These 27 T cell receptor beta chains were sequenced from one sample in a study of shared clonotypes between healthy human individuals. The data were produced by immunoSEQ multiplex PCR, yet TCRdb's version contains in-frame clones alone and is incomplete. The table records about 2.4 million clones, roughly 93% of them present only once. The sample comprised naive CD4+ T cells from PBMCs. Subset noted: CD45RA+ positively selected. The receptors derive from a man aged 18 to 29 in good health. Some clones in this sample may be carry-over from other donors' samples.

This chain joins TRBV7-6 and TRBJ2-5, with 9 bases fitting TRBD2. The germline V gene encodes CDR1 SGHVS and CDR2 FNYEAQ. This CDR3 contains 16 residues. After removal of 2 bases from V and 3 bases from J, the junction contained 7 bases not matched to a gene. Here the CDR3 reads CASSLTGGRAKETQYF. Here the CDR3 DNA reads TGTGCCAGCAGCTTAACTGGCGGGAGGGCCAAAGAGACCCAGTACTTC.

The chain is built from TRBV9 and TRBJ1-3; D gene unclear. With 0 bases removed from V and 2 bases from J, the gap between germline ends came to 9 bases. Germline CDR1 SGDLS, CDR2 YYNGEE. The CDR3 loop spans 15 amino acids. This CDR3 reads CASSVGLQTGNTIYF. The CDR3 DNA follows: TGTGCCAGCAGCGTAGGTTTGCAGACTGGAAACACCATATATTTT.

The CDR3 here is CSVAGTAFSYNEQFF. The CDR3 DNA is TGCAGCGTGGCCGGGACGGCATTCTCCTACAATGAGCAGTTCTTC. This chain uses TRBV29-1 with TRBJ2-1, with D perhaps given as TRBD1 or TRBD2 (5 bases each). CDR3 size: 15 residues. V gave up 6 bases and J gave up 0 bases, with 15 bases separating them. Looked up from germline, CDR1 is SQVTM and CDR2 is ANQGSEA.

The chain links TRBV6-1 to TRBJ2-7; 15 bases line up with TRBD2. Unmatched junction bases numbered 6, after V lost 6 bases and J lost 6 bases. Germline-derived CDR1 and CDR2 are MNHNS and SASEGT. The CDR3 consists of 15 residues. CDR3 nucleotide sequence: TGTGCCAGCAGACAACCGGGACTAGCGGGAGGCGAGCAGTACTTC. Encoded protein: CASRQPGLAGGEQYF.

The chain recombines TRBV30 with TRBJ1-2, with a possible D match to TRBD1 (6 bases). The CDR3 contains 13 residues. The germline CDR1 and CDR2 sequences are GTSNPN and SVGIG (reference sequence). V lost 8 bases and J lost 4, with 17 bases in between. CDR3 nucleotides: TGTGCCCGAACTGAAGGGGGAGGCTATGGCTACACCTTC. Its translation: CARTEGGGYGYTF. The variable domain in full, with the rest retrieved from reference TRBV30 and TRBJ1-2, is SQTIHQWPATLVQPVGSPLSLECTVEGTSNPNLYWYRQAAGRGLQLLFYSVGIGQISSEVPQNLSASRPQDRQFILSSKKLLLSDSGFYLCARTEGGGYGYTFGSGTRLTVV.

V and J are TRBV5-4 and TRBJ1-1, with 9 bases matching TRBD1. Germline values: CDR1 SGHNT, CDR2 YYREEE (reference sequence). The CDR3 consists of 16 residues. Trimming at V came to 0 bases and at J to 11 bases, leaving 14 bases not matched to a gene. The CDR3 sequence: CASSLANPGQGTFAFF. CDR3 nucleotide sequence: TGTGCCAGCAGCTTGGCCAATCCCGGACAGGGGACCTTCGCTTTCTTT.

V and J are TRBV6-5 and TRBJ2-5; possibly TRBD1 for D (5 bases). The CDR3 has 12 amino acids. CDR1 and CDR2 (germline): MNHEY, SVGAGI. V shed 2 bases and J shed 13 bases, with 14 bases lying between them. The CDR3 DNA follows: TGTGCCAGCAGTTACAGGAGACAGATTACGTACTTC. It codes for CASSYRRQITYF.

This chain uses TRBV4-1 with TRBJ1-1; no clear D gene. V lost 4 bases, J lost 4 bases, and 19 bases lay in between. The CDR3 is made up of 16 amino acids. The V gene's germline CDR1 is MGHRA and CDR2 YSYEKL. The CDR3 here is CASSPSGRAGPTEAFF. The CDR3 DNA reads as TGCGCCAGCAGCCCGTCCGGAAGGGCGGGCCCCACTGAAGCTTTCTTT.

This clone was counted a single time. V is TRBV5-1 and J is TRBJ2-2, with 7 bases fitting TRBD2. The germline V gene encodes CDR1 SGHRS and CDR2 YFSETQ. The CDR3 runs to 15 residues. V gave up 0 bases and J gave up 4 bases; unmatched junction bases: 3. The CDR3 DNA sequence: TGCGCCAGCAGCTTGGGGCGGGAGCGCACCGGGGAGCTGTTTTTT. Amino acids: CASSLGRERTGELFF.

In this sample, this clone turned up a few times. The rearrangement links TRBV5-1 to TRBJ2-6; D unresolved. The CDR3 covers 14 residues. Trimming stripped 0 bases from V and 6 bases from J, with 7 bases between. Germline CDR1 and CDR2: SGHRS and YFSETQ. CDR3 in amino acids: CASSLEAEANVLTF. The CDR3 coding sequence is TGCGCCAGCAGCTTGGAAGCTGAGGCCAACGTCCTGACTTTC.

The rearrangement uses TRBV7-2 and TRBJ2-3, with D uncertain. The germline gives CDR1 SGHTA, CDR2 FQGNSA. This CDR3 comprises 12 residues. Trimming took off 8 bases at V and 4 bases at J, with 10 bases between the two ends. CDR3 in amino acids: CASVSYSDTQYF. Here the CDR3 DNA reads TGTGCCAGCGTCAGTTACTCAGATACGCAGTATTTT.

V is TRBV15 and J is TRBJ2-2; D is undetermined. Trimming left V 3 bases short and J 9 bases short, with 11 bases between. The CDR3 has 13 amino acids. Germline CDR1 and CDR2: LNHNV and YYDKDF (reference sequence). The CDR3 bases are TGTGCCACCAGCAGTACAGAGTCCCGGGAGCTGTTTTTT. Protein sequence: CATSSTESRELFF.

The chain carries TRBV6-5 and TRBJ2-7; D call uncertain. The CDR3 is 14 residues long. Deletions cut 5 bases from V and 2 bases from J, with 13 bases between. Germline V CDR1 and CDR2: MNHEY, SVGAGI. The CDR3: CASSLLDKAYEQYF. The CDR3 region has the DNA TGTGCCAGCAGTCTCCTAGACAAAGCCTACGAGCAGTACTTC.

The chain combines TRBV5-6 with TRBJ2-5; 12 bases fit TRBD2. The trim removed 3 bases at V and 6 bases at J, leaving 6 bases unmatched. Per the germline V gene, CDR1 is SGHDT and CDR2 is YYEEEE. The CDR3 has 15 amino acids. This chain's CDR3 is CASSWWTSGAKTQYF. DNA of the CDR3: TGTGCCAGCAGCTGGTGGACTAGCGGGGCCAAGACCCAGTACTTC.

The chain is built from TRBV28 and TRBJ1-2; D uncertain. Trimming stripped 4 bases from V and 3 bases from J, with 9 bases between. The CDR3 runs to 13 residues. In germline, CDR1 is MDHEN, CDR2 SYDVKM. The CDR3 here is CASSYRTDYGYTF. The DNA of the CDR3 is TGTGCCAGCAGTTACCGAACCGACTATGGCTACACCTTC.

The chain couples TRBV4-1 to TRBJ2-7; TRBD1 might be the D (7 bases). The CDR3 contains 16 residues. With 0 bases removed from V and 0 bases from J, the gap between germline ends came to 12 bases. The V gene's germline CDR1 is MGHRA and CDR2 YSYEKL. The CDR3 nucleotides read TGCGCCAGCAGCCAAGACGTGCGGGACAGCTCCTACGAGCAGTACTTC. It translates to CASSQDVRDSSYEQYF.

The chain combines TRBV6-1 with TRBJ2-5; D uncertain. V lost 7 bases and J lost 1, with 10 bases in between. Germline assignment: CDR1 MNHNS and CDR2 SASEGT. CDR3 length: 13 residues. The CDR3 here is CASIGQFQETQYF. The CDR3 DNA sequence: TGTGCCAGCATAGGCCAGTTCCAAGAGACCCAGTACTTC.

The chain carries TRBV11-2 and TRBJ2-7, with TRBD2 identical over 12 bases. The germline V gene encodes CDR1 SGHAT and CDR2 FQNNGV. The V segment lost 0 bases and the J segment 4 bases; nucleotides outside the gene matches: 4. The CDR3 spans 16 residues. As DNA, the CDR3 is TGTGCCAGCAGCTTAGAGGCTAGCGGGAGGGGTTACGAGCAGTACTTC. Its protein product is CASSLEASGRGYEQYF.

Worth noting for this clone: The sample has other DNA sequences that encode this CDR3 too. The chain employs TRBV30 and TRBJ2-7, with D tentatively TRBD2 (5 bases). This CDR3 is 11 amino acids long. Per germline, CDR1 GTSNPN and CDR2 SVGIG (reference sequence). The CDR3 loop reads CGGGRGYEQYF. CDR3 nucleotides: TGTGGAGGCGGTCGGGGCTACGAGCAGTACTTC.

This clone has only one observation. The chain links TRBV28 to TRBJ1-2, with D possibly TRBD1 on 6 matching bases. The germline V gene has CDR1 MDHEN and CDR2 SYDVKM. V shed 4 bases and J shed 4 bases, with 16 bases lying between them. CDR3 length: 15 residues. The CDR3 DNA reads TGTGCCAGCAGTTCACAGGGAACTTACGGCTATGGCTACACCTTC. It yields the protein CASSSQGTYGYGYTF.

Worth noting for this clone: Additional DNA sequences in this sample encode the identical CDR3. This chain uses TRBV19 with TRBJ2-1, with D possibly matching TRBD1 (5 bases). Germline V gene sequence: CDR1 LNHDA, CDR2 SQIVND (reference sequence). Trimming left V 3 bases short and J 6 bases short, with 6 bases between. The CDR3 covers 12 residues. The CDR3 sequence: CASSIQGNEQFF. The DNA for the CDR3 is TGTGCCAGTAGTATTCAGGGCAATGAGCAGTTCTTC.

This chain's CDR3 is CASKGGNPYEQYF. In DNA form, the CDR3 reads TGTGCCAGCAAAGGCGGGAACCCCTACGAGCAGTACTTC. The chain joins TRBV2 to TRBJ2-7; possibly TRBD2 for D (6 bases). Germline loops: CDR1 SNHLY, CDR2 FYNNEI. This CDR3 spans 13 amino acids. Trimming took off 7 bases at V and 2 bases at J, with 12 bases between the two ends.

V and J are TRBV6-6 and TRBJ2-1, with no clear D. Deletions cut 8 bases from V and 4 bases from J, with 12 bases between. CDR1 is MNHNY and CDR2 is SVGAGI in the germline V gene (reference sequence). The CDR3 length is 13 residues. CDR3 protein: CASQENSYNEQFF. DNA for the CDR3: TGTGCCAGCCAGGAAAACTCGTACAATGAGCAGTTCTTC.

This chain joins TRBV6-5 and TRBJ1-4; maybe TRBD1 (5 bases). Germline V gene lookup returns CDR1 MNHEY and CDR2 SVGAGI. The CDR3 totals 14 residues. Trimming removed 6 bases at V and 0 bases at J, with 8 bases between. The DNA of the CDR3 is TGTGCCAGCAGGACAGTCGCAACTAATGAAAAACTGTTTTTT. Translated, it gives CASRTVATNEKLFF.

The J gene is TRBJ2-1, the V gene TRBV4-1; no clear D gene. Germline V gene data show CDR1 as MGHRA and CDR2 as YSYEKL. The CDR3 extends over 12 amino acids. V lost 0 bases to trimming and J lost 10 bases, with 7 bases between them. The CDR3, as DNA: TGCGCCAGCAGCCAAGAATTAGGCGAGCAGTTCTTC. This codes for CASSQELGEQFF.

The chain employs TRBV28 and TRBJ1-4; a possible D gene is TRBD1 (5 bases). The V gene's germline CDR1 is MDHEN and CDR2 SYDVKM. The CDR3 contains 13 residues. V lost 6 bases, J lost 3 bases, and 8 bases lay in between. CDR3 nucleotides: TGTGCCAGCAGGGGGGACCCTAATGAAAAACTGTTTTTT. Protein sequence: CASRGDPNEKLFF.

The chain uses TRBV6-5 and TRBJ2-1; D not certain. Trimming took off 2 bases at V and 5 bases at J, with 7 bases between the two ends. Germline loops: CDR1 MNHEY, CDR2 SVGAGI. The CDR3 runs 13 residues. The DNA of the CDR3 is TGTGCCAGCAGTTACAATCGTGACAATGAGCAGTTCTTC. It translates to CASSYNRDNEQFF.